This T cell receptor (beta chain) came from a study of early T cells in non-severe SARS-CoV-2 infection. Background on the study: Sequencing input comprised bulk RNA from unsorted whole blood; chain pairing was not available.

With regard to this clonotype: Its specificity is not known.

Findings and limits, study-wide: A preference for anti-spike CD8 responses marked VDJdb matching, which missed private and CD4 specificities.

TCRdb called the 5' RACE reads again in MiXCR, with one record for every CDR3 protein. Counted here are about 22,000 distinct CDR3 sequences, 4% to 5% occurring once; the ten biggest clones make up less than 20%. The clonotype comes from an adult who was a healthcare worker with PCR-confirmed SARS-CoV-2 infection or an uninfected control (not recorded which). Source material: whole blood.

DNA of the CDR3: TGTGCCAGCAGCCAAGATCTTATTACGCCGGGGAAAGGCTATGGCTACACCTTC. It is translated as CASSQDLITPGKGYGYTF. The chain has TRBV4-2 and TRBJ1-2; D remains unclear. Germline V gives CDR1 LGHNA, CDR2 YNFKEQ. CDR3 length: 18 amino acids. V was clipped by 0 bases and J by 4 bases, with 21 bases between them.